The T cell receptor (beta chain) described here comes from a study of cytomegalovirus exposure and HLA in healthy donors (dated 2017 in TCRdb). About the full investigation: The 500 to 700 repertoires of the first cohort and the 110 or so validation repertoires were produced on the same platform, according to a later analysis. The study aimed to test whether cataloging public T cell receptors could reveal signatures of past pathogen exposure. A separate validation cohort of 90 to 150 different subjects was used in addition to the roughly 720-subject first cohort. The study combined high-throughput TCR immunosequencing, statistical association of individual TCRs with disease status, and machine learning to predict cytomegalovirus infection status. Beyond this particular receptor, the publication reports: A total of fewer than 200 TCR beta chains were listed by the study as associated with cytomegalovirus. It was suggested by the authors that the approach could potentially be generalized to other disease states and immunological phenotypes. A few of the identified cytomegalovirus-associated TCR beta chains were confirmed in vitro to be specific for cytomegalovirus antigens. In both the original and validation cohorts, the classifier was reported to diagnose cytomegalovirus status with high specificity and sensitivity. Most TCR sequences were observed very rarely across donors, whereas some public TCRs were present in many individuals. Of the cluster scores, 85% to 95% were above 0 in a later analysis, which found that TCRs clustered in the first cohort also tended to co-occur in the 95 to 150 validation repertoires. The validation cohort had no HLA typing available for a later analysis, so co-occurrence within that cohort was assessed over all 120 or so repertoires.

Counted from cysteine to phenylalanine, this CDR3 has 16 amino acids. This entry keeps only the CDR3 DNA: 48 bases, framed from base 1. At the junction V is shortened by 5 bases and J by 4 bases; bases outside the gene matches: 11. The germline V gene (reference sequence) sets CDR1 to MNHEY and CDR2 to SMNVEV. Receptor libraries were prepared by the immunoSEQ multiplex PCR assay. Per the source publication's procedure: To diagnose cytomegalovirus status from the catalog of TCR beta chain sequences, a statistical classification framework was built. TCRdb took over this immuneACCESS table, retaining in-frame rearrangements with V and J assigned. Such tables are incomplete; in checked studies, under half of the missing clones stem from an unresolved V gene, and the remainder is unexplained. V and J calls and clone size are given by that table; D and trimming were obtained from the DNA. This sample lists about 180,000 clones; 85% were detected once. The ten largest clonotypes hold 15% to 20% of the sample.

The donors were included in the validation cohort of approximately 130 subjects, a group kept apart from the approximately 700-subject first cohort. A remark on this clone: No antigen is known for it. No per-base quality is available; no much larger clone lies one base away.

This TCR was sampled from a man younger than 35 in good health and CMV-seropositive. Material: PBMCs. The rearrangement joined TRBV27 to TRBJ2-7; 10 of the junction bases match TRBD1. This receptor has the CDR3 CASSLKGQGGFYEQYF. The sequence in DNA is TGTGCCAGCAGTCTAAAAGGACAGGGGGGTTTTTACGAGCAGTACTTC.